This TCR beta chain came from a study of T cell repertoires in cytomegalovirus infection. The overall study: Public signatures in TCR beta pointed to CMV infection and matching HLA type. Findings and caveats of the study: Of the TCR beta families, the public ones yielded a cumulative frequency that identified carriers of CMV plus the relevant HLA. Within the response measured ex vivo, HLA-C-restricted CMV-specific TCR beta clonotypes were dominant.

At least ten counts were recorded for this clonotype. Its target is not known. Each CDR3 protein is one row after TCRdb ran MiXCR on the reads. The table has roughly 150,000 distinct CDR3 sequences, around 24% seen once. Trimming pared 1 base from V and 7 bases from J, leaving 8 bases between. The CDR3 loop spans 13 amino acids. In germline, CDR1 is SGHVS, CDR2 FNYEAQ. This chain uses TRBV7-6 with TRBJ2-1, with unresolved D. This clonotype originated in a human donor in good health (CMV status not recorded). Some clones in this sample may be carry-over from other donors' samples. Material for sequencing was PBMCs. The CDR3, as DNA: TGTGCCAGCAGCTTAGTCTGGGTGAATGAGCAGTTCTTC. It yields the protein CASSLVWVNEQFF.